Listed below are T cell receptor beta chains from one sample, sequenced in a study of blood T cells in healthy people across ages. From the 5' RACE reads, TCRdb called clonotypes with MiXCR, one entry per CDR3 protein. Of 1.4 million or so distinct CDR3 sequences listed, 40% to 45% are singletons. Sequenced input: blood. These receptors came from a woman between 18 and 30 years old in good health. Both conserved end residues are part of each CDR3. The order of the fields is CDR3 DNA, CDR3 protein, D gene, clone size, V gene, J gene. A D gene is named only where the DNA matches it firmly. Size is stated for part of the rows, as once, few or many counts, or as a class when the clone is expanded.

CDR3 DNA: TGCAGTGCTAGAGGGGGGACAGACTATGGCTACACCTTC
CDR3 protein: CSARGGTDYGYTF
D gene: TRBD1
clone size: .
V gene: TRBV20-1
J gene: TRBJ1-2

CDR3 DNA: TGTGCCAGCAGTTACTACAGGGGTAATAGTCCAGATACGCAGTATTTT
CDR3 protein: CASSYYRGNSPDTQYF
D gene: TRBD1
clone size: few
V gene: TRBV6-5
J gene: TRBJ2-3

CDR3 DNA: TGTGCCAGCAGCTCGGGGACAGCCCTCGGCACAGATACGCAGTATTTT
CDR3 protein: CASSSGTALGTDTQYF
D gene: TRBD1
clone size: .
V gene: TRBV7-2
J gene: TRBJ2-3

CDR3 DNA: TGTGCCATCAGTGGTCGGACAGGGGGCGCCTATAATTCACCCCTCCACTTT
CDR3 protein: CAISGRTGGAYNSPLHF
D gene: TRBD1
clone size: few
V gene: TRBV10-3
J gene: TRBJ1-6

CDR3 DNA: TGCAGTCCCCTGGTTACGAACTATGGCTACACCTTC
CDR3 protein: CSPLVTNYGYTF
D gene: .
clone size: .
V gene: TRBV20-1
J gene: TRBJ1-2

CDR3 DNA: TGCGCCAGCAGCCAAGCCCACACAGATACGCGGTATTTT
CDR3 protein: CASSQAHTDTRYF
D gene: .
clone size: few
V gene: TRBV4-3
J gene: TRBJ2-3

CDR3 DNA: TGTGCCAGCAGGGAAAAGACGGTAAATCAGCCCCAGCATTTT
CDR3 protein: CASREKTVNQPQHF
D gene: .
clone size: .
V gene: TRBV2
J gene: TRBJ1-5

CDR3 DNA: TGCGCCAGCAGCAAACCTACCGGGACGGGCACCTACGAGCAGTACTTC
CDR3 protein: CASSKPTGTGTYEQYF
D gene: .
clone size: .
V gene: TRBV5-1
J gene: TRBJ2-7

CDR3 DNA: TGTGCCAGCAGCGCCGAGGGACAGGGGGCCGTGAGCTCCTATAATTCACCCCTCCACTTT
CDR3 protein: CASSAEGQGAVSSYNSPLHF
D gene: TRBD1
clone size: .
V gene: TRBV9
J gene: TRBJ1-6

CDR3 DNA: TGTGCCAGCAGTTTAGGCTTACCACCTTACAATGAGCAGTACTTC
CDR3 protein: CASSLGLPPYNEQYF
D gene: .
clone size: .
V gene: TRBV12-3/TRBV12-4
J gene: TRBJ2-5

CDR3 DNA: TGTGCCAGCAGTCTAGTAGAGGCAGATACGCAGTATTTT
CDR3 protein: CASSLVEADTQYF
D gene: .
clone size: many
V gene: TRBV12-3/TRBV12-4
J gene: TRBJ2-3

CDR3 DNA: TGTGCCAGCAGCTCCGACAGGGACCACACTGAAGCTTTCTTT
CDR3 protein: CASSSDRDHTEAFF
D gene: TRBD1
clone size: .
V gene: TRBV7-9
J gene: TRBJ1-1

CDR3 DNA: TGCGCCAGCAGCCAAGAGCCGACCGGGGGGTCCTATAATTCACCCCTCCACTTT
CDR3 protein: CASSQEPTGGSYNSPLHF
D gene: .
clone size: few
V gene: TRBV4-3
J gene: TRBJ1-6

CDR3 DNA: TGCAGTGCTAGCCCCCTAATCGGGGGGGATCAGCCCCAGCATTTT
CDR3 protein: CSASPLIGGDQPQHF
D gene: .
clone size: .
V gene: TRBV20-1
J gene: TRBJ1-5

CDR3 DNA: TGCAGTGCTAGTGTGGCAACTAGCACAGATACGCAGTATTTT
CDR3 protein: CSASVATSTDTQYF
D gene: .
clone size: .
V gene: TRBV20-1
J gene: TRBJ2-3

CDR3 DNA: TGTGCCAGCAGTTTACCCACAGGGAAACAGTATGGCTACACCTTC
CDR3 protein: CASSLPTGKQYGYTF
D gene: .
clone size: .
V gene: TRBV28
J gene: TRBJ1-2

CDR3 DNA: TGTGCCAGCAGCTTCCCCGAGAACTCCTACGAGCAGTACTTC
CDR3 protein: CASSFPENSYEQYF
D gene: .
clone size: few
V gene: TRBV7-9
J gene: TRBJ2-7

CDR3 DNA: TGTGCCAGCAGCGTAGGACAGCACACCAATCAGCCCCAGCATTTT
CDR3 protein: CASSVGQHTNQPQHF
D gene: .
clone size: .
V gene: TRBV7-8
J gene: TRBJ1-5

CDR3 DNA: TGCAGTGCTCCCGACAGCAAGTATGGCTACACCTTC
CDR3 protein: CSAPDSKYGYTF
D gene: .
clone size: .
V gene: TRBV20-1
J gene: TRBJ1-2

CDR3 DNA: TGTGCCAGCAGTTACTCGACATCAGGGCTTCAGTACGAGCAGTACTTC
CDR3 protein: CASSYSTSGLQYEQYF
D gene: .
clone size: few
V gene: TRBV6-5
J gene: TRBJ2-7

CDR3 DNA: TGTGCCAGCAGCTGGGTAAAGCGGGGTCCAGATACGCAGTATTTT
CDR3 protein: CASSWVKRGPDTQYF
D gene: TRBD2
clone size: .
V gene: TRBV5-4
J gene: TRBJ2-3

CDR3 DNA: TGCAGTGCTAGAGTCTCGAGGCACTTTAATTTGGGCTACACCTTC
CDR3 protein: CSARVSRHFNLGYTF
D gene: .
clone size: few
V gene: TRBV20-1
J gene: TRBJ1-2

CDR3 DNA: TGCAGTGCTAGAGTCAGCGCGTGGAGCAATGAGCAGTACTTC
CDR3 protein: CSARVSAWSNEQYF
D gene: .
clone size: .
V gene: TRBV20-1
J gene: TRBJ2-5

CDR3 DNA: TGTGCCAGCAGCCAAGCTGGGTGGAAGAGCACAGATACGCAGTATTTT
CDR3 protein: CASSQAGWKSTDTQYF
D gene: .
clone size: once
V gene: TRBV3-1
J gene: TRBJ2-3

CDR3 DNA: TGTGCCAGCAGTTTATCCGGACTAGCGGACTCCTACGAGCAGTACTTC
CDR3 protein: CASSLSGLADSYEQYF
D gene: TRBD2
clone size: .
V gene: TRBV27
J gene: TRBJ2-7

CDR3 DNA: TGTGCCAGCAGCTTGTCCCGGACAGGGCCCACAGATACGCAGTATTTT
CDR3 protein: CASSLSRTGPTDTQYF
D gene: TRBD1
clone size: .
V gene: TRBV5-5
J gene: TRBJ2-3

CDR3 DNA: TGTGCCAGCAGCTCCAGTGGACTAGCTAACTATGGCTACACCTTC
CDR3 protein: CASSSSGLANYGYTF
D gene: .
clone size: few
V gene: TRBV7-6
J gene: TRBJ1-2

CDR3 DNA: TGTGCCAGCAGCTCGGGGCACAATGAGCAGTACTTC
CDR3 protein: CASSSGHNEQYF
D gene: .
clone size: .
V gene: TRBV7-6
J gene: TRBJ2-5

CDR3 DNA: TGCAGTGCTTCCGCCGGAGCGGGGGGGCTGTCAGATACGCAGTATTTT
CDR3 protein: CSASAGAGGLSDTQYF
D gene: TRBD2
clone size: .
V gene: TRBV20-1
J gene: TRBJ2-3

CDR3 DNA: TGTGCCACCAGCAGAGATTATGATGGGGGACAAAGCAATCAGCCCCAGCATTTT
CDR3 protein: CATSRDYDGGQSNQPQHF
D gene: .
clone size: .
V gene: TRBV15
J gene: TRBJ1-5

CDR3 DNA: TGCAGTGCAACCGGGACAGGGGGCGACGAGCAGTACTTC
CDR3 protein: CSATGTGGDEQYF
D gene: TRBD1
clone size: .
V gene: TRBV20-1
J gene: TRBJ2-7

CDR3 DNA: TGTGCCAGCAGCCAAGTGAGGGCCCCCGAGGGGTACAATGAGCAGTACTTC
CDR3 protein: CASSQVRAPEGYNEQYF
D gene: .
clone size: .
V gene: TRBV4-2
J gene: TRBJ2-7

CDR3 DNA: TGTGCCAGCAGCTATCAGAAGAACACTGAAGCTTTCTTT
CDR3 protein: CASSYQKNTEAFF
D gene: .
clone size: .
V gene: TRBV7-2
J gene: TRBJ1-1

CDR3 DNA: TGTGCCATCAGTCAAGGGAAATCACCATACGAGCAGTACTTC
CDR3 protein: CAISQGKSPYEQYF
D gene: .
clone size: once
V gene: TRBV10-3
J gene: TRBJ2-7

CDR3 DNA: TGTGCCAGCAGCTTGGAAAGCAGGGTTCCAGAGACCCAGTACTTC
CDR3 protein: CASSLESRVPETQYF
D gene: .
clone size: .
V gene: TRBV7-2
J gene: TRBJ2-5

CDR3 DNA: TGTGCCAGCAGGGGACAGGTTCGCTCCTACGAGCAGTACTTC
CDR3 protein: CASRGQVRSYEQYF
D gene: TRBD1
clone size: .
V gene: TRBV6-1
J gene: TRBJ2-7

CDR3 DNA: TGTGCCAGCGCCACCCGAGGGGGGTCACCTGAGCAGTTCTTC
CDR3 protein: CASATRGGSPEQFF
D gene: .
clone size: .
V gene: TRBV28
J gene: TRBJ2-1

CDR3 DNA: TGCGCCAGCAAATACTCCCCCGGGCCTAATTACGAGCAGTACTTC
CDR3 protein: CASKYSPGPNYEQYF
D gene: .
clone size: .
V gene: TRBV5-1
J gene: TRBJ2-7

CDR3 DNA: TGTGCCAGCAGCTTAGGGGGGATGTCCCAGCATTTT
CDR3 protein: CASSLGGMSQHF
D gene: .
clone size: few
V gene: TRBV7-2
J gene: TRBJ1-5

CDR3 DNA: TGCAGCGTTGCCCCAAGAAACACAGATACGCAGTATTTT
CDR3 protein: CSVAPRNTDTQYF
D gene: .
clone size: few
V gene: TRBV29-1
J gene: TRBJ2-3

CDR3 DNA: TGTGCCAGCAGACCTCAGGTCTATAGCAATCAGCCCCAGCATTTT
CDR3 protein: CASRPQVYSNQPQHF
D gene: .
clone size: .
V gene: TRBV28
J gene: TRBJ1-5

CDR3 DNA: TGCGCCAGCAGCCTACTAGCGGGAGGATTGGCAGATACGCAGTATTTT
CDR3 protein: CASSLLAGGLADTQYF
D gene: TRBD2
clone size: few
V gene: TRBV5-1
J gene: TRBJ2-3

CDR3 DNA: TGTGCCAGCAGCTCAGACGTTGGGGGCACTGAAGCTTTCTTT
CDR3 protein: CASSSDVGGTEAFF
D gene: .
clone size: few
V gene: TRBV7-2
J gene: TRBJ1-1

CDR3 DNA: TGCAGCGTGATCCCGGGGGGCGATACGCAGTATTTT
CDR3 protein: CSVIPGGDTQYF
D gene: .
clone size: .
V gene: TRBV29-1
J gene: TRBJ2-3

CDR3 DNA: TGTGCCAGCAGCGACAGGCAAACCTATGGCTACACCTTC
CDR3 protein: CASSDRQTYGYTF
D gene: .
clone size: few
V gene: TRBV6-1
J gene: TRBJ1-2

CDR3 DNA: TGTGCCAGCTCACCATTTTCAGGACCAGCTAGCGGTACCGGGGAGCTGTTTTTT
CDR3 protein: CASSPFSGPASGTGELFF
D gene: TRBD2
clone size: .
V gene: TRBV18
J gene: TRBJ2-2

CDR3 DNA: TGCAGTGCTAGAGTTCCTAAGGGACTATCTGCCTACGAGCAGTACTTC
CDR3 protein: CSARVPKGLSAYEQYF
D gene: TRBD2
clone size: .
V gene: TRBV20-1
J gene: TRBJ2-7

CDR3 DNA: TGTGCCAGCAACTCCGGACCTCCCGAACTCGAGCAGTACTTC
CDR3 protein: CASNSGPPELEQYF
D gene: .
clone size: few
V gene: TRBV7-9
J gene: TRBJ2-7

CDR3 DNA: TGTGCCACCAGTGATGGCCAGCCTGGGGGCGGGCAGTTCTTC
CDR3 protein: CATSDGQPGGGQFF
D gene: .
clone size: many
V gene: TRBV24-1
J gene: TRBJ2-1

CDR3 DNA: TGTGCCAGCAGCGTAGTATCAGAGGGTGGGACAGGAATATTCCAAAACCCAAATGAGCAGTTCTTC
CDR3 protein: CASSVVSEGGTGIFQNPNEQFF
D gene: TRBD1
clone size: .
V gene: TRBV9
J gene: TRBJ2-1

CDR3 DNA: TGCAGCGTTGTTCCCTCCGTTGAAGCTTTCTTT
CDR3 protein: CSVVPSVEAFF
D gene: .
clone size: .
V gene: TRBV29-1
J gene: TRBJ1-1

CDR3 DNA: TGTGCCAGCAGCGTTTCCCGGGGGGGCCCCAATGAGCAGTACTTC
CDR3 protein: CASSVSRGGPNEQYF
D gene: TRBD2
clone size: .
V gene: TRBV9
J gene: TRBJ2-7

CDR3 DNA: TGTGCCAGCAGAGAAGCGGGGGGGCTGATCAATGAGCAGTTCTTC
CDR3 protein: CASREAGGLINEQFF
D gene: TRBD2
clone size: .
V gene: TRBV6-1
J gene: TRBJ2-1

CDR3 DNA: TGCAGCGTTGAAGGTAACCCGGACAGGGGGCGCGGCTACACCTTC
CDR3 protein: CSVEGNPDRGRGYTF
D gene: TRBD1
clone size: few
V gene: TRBV29-1
J gene: TRBJ1-2

CDR3 DNA: TGTGCCAGCTCATCATGGACAGGGAGAAAGGATGGCTACACCTTC
CDR3 protein: CASSSWTGRKDGYTF
D gene: TRBD1
clone size: .
V gene: TRBV18
J gene: TRBJ1-2

CDR3 DNA: TGTGCCAGCAGTTTGGTTGGACAGGGATATCGTTATAGCAATCAGCCCCAGCATTTT
CDR3 protein: CASSLVGQGYRYSNQPQHF
D gene: TRBD1
clone size: .
V gene: TRBV12-3/TRBV12-4
J gene: TRBJ1-5

CDR3 DNA: TGCAGTGCCATCCTAGCGGGTTACAATGAGCAGTTCTTC
CDR3 protein: CSAILAGYNEQFF
D gene: TRBD2
clone size: .
V gene: TRBV20-1
J gene: TRBJ2-1

CDR3 DNA: TGTGCCAGCAGCTTAGGTGTTCTAGCGGGAGTGGAGGAGCAGTACTTC
CDR3 protein: CASSLGVLAGVEEQYF
D gene: TRBD2
clone size: .
V gene: TRBV7-9
J gene: TRBJ2-7

CDR3 DNA: TGTGCCAGCAGCCAGACAGGGCGTACCTATAATTCACCCCTCCACTTT
CDR3 protein: CASSQTGRTYNSPLHF
D gene: TRBD1
clone size: .
V gene: TRBV3-1
J gene: TRBJ1-6